This record concerns one TCR beta chain sequence. Its antigen is unknown. V was trimmed by 0 bases and J by 6 bases, leaving 7 bases between them. Germline assignment: CDR1 LNHNV and CDR2 YYDKDF (reference sequence). This CDR3 has 13 amino acids. This entry comes from a study of cytomegalovirus exposure and HLA in healthy donors. Study overall: Out of approximately 170 million T cells, an earlier analysis found about 120 million unique TCR beta sequences in total.

Notes on the study in general: Rarity held for most TCR sequences, but there were some public TCRs that occurred in many donors. Common viral pathogens seemed to be connected with several of the most significant clusters, according to a later analysis.

PCR primers comprised 60 Vbeta and 13 Jbeta primers. As processed by the authors: Among the unique TCR beta chains that a later analysis counted, about 81 million in all, roughly 10 million were shared. Repertoires were generated with immunoSEQ multiplex PCR, while TCRdb's copy carries only in-frame clones and drops some. D and trimming were read from the DNA, whereas the V and J calls and clone size are those reported in that table. This sample has around 170,000 clones, with 78% found just once. The source of this sequence is a woman in her thirties or forties in good health and CMV-seropositive. Sequencing was carried out using PBMCs. The genes are TRBV15 and TRBJ2-3; D remains ambiguous. Here the CDR3 DNA reads TGTGCCACCAGCAGAGATCTGTATGATACGCAGTATTTT. It specifies CATSRDLYDTQYF. The full variable domain, its missing parts supplied by reference TRBV15 and TRBJ2-3, is DAMVIQNPRYQVTQFGKPVTLSCSQTLNHNVMYWYQQKSSQAPKLLFHYYDKDFNNEADTPDNFQSRRPNTSFCFLDIRSPGLGDTAMYLCATSRDLYDTQYFGPGTRLTVL.